The rows below give T cell receptor beta chains drawn from one sample of a study of shared clonotypes between healthy human individuals. The assay was immunoSEQ multiplex PCR, and TCRdb's table has in-frame clones only and misses some. The sample contains about 680,000 clones, 72% of which appear only once. Sequencing used memory CD4+ T cells sorted from blood. These receptors all stem from a woman aged 25 to 39 in good health. Both conserved end residues are part of each CDR3. A D gene is named only where the DNA matches it firmly. The size of a clone is reported for some rows only, either as once, few or many, or as a class for expanded clones.

J: TRBJ2-3
D: TRBD2
V: TRBV28
size: NA
DNA: TGTGCCAGCAGTTTATTAGCGGGAGTCGCTATCTCTAGCACAGATACGCAGTATTTT
CDR3: CASSLLAGVAISSTDTQYF

J: TRBJ2-7
D: TRBD1
V: TRBV28
size: NA
DNA: TGTGCCAGCAAGACGTGGGCACAGGGGGCATACTACGAGCAGTACTTC
CDR3: CASKTWAQGAYYEQYF

J: TRBJ1-1
D: NA
V: TRBV7-9
size: NA
DNA: TGTGCCAGCAATCCCCAGGGTGAGACTGAAGCTTTCTTT
CDR3: CASNPQGETEAFF

J: TRBJ2-5
D: NA
V: TRBV5-1
size: NA
DNA: TGCGCCAGCAGCTTTGGGCAGGGAGAGACCCAGTACTTC
CDR3: CASSFGQGETQYF

J: TRBJ2-1
D: NA
V: TRBV5-4
size: NA
DNA: TGTGCCAGCAGCTTGGAGGCAGCAAGCTCCTACAATGAGCAGTTCTTC
CDR3: CASSLEAASSYNEQFF

J: TRBJ2-5
D: TRBD1
V: TRBV18
size: NA
DNA: TGTGCCAGCTCGCCCGGGACAGGGGAAGAGACCCAGTACTTC
CDR3: CASSPGTGEETQYF

J: TRBJ1-2
D: NA
V: TRBV19
size: NA
DNA: TGTGCCAGTAGTATAGCAGGCGGGCACTATGGCTACACCTTC
CDR3: CASSIAGGHYGYTF

J: TRBJ1-5
D: NA
V: TRBV19
size: NA
DNA: TGTGCCAGCGGCGTGGGTCATAGCAATCAGCCCCAGCATTTT
CDR3: CASGVGHSNQPQHF

J: TRBJ1-2
D: TRBD1
V: TRBV19
size: NA
DNA: TGTGCCAGTAGTATCGTCTGGACAGGGCTTAACTATGGCTACACCTTC
CDR3: CASSIVWTGLNYGYTF

J: TRBJ1-5
D: NA
V: TRBV16
size: NA
DNA: TGTGCCAGCAGCCGGGACGGCGATAGCAATCAGCCCCAGCATTTT
CDR3: CASSRDGDSNQPQHF

J: TRBJ1-5
D: NA
V: TRBV29-1
size: NA
DNA: TGCAGCGTTCGTGAGGGGAATAGCAATCAGCCCCAGCATTTT
CDR3: CSVREGNSNQPQHF

J: TRBJ1-5
D: TRBD1
V: TRBV6-5
size: NA
DNA: TGTGCCAGCAGTTCCTGGACAGGGGGCGGCAATCAGCCCCAGCATTTT
CDR3: CASSSWTGGGNQPQHF

J: TRBJ1-4
D: TRBD1
V: TRBV19
size: NA
DNA: TGTGCCAGTAGTCTACGACAGGGCGTAAATGAAAAACTGTTTTTT
CDR3: CASSLRQGVNEKLFF

J: TRBJ1-2
D: NA
V: TRBV7-8
size: NA
DNA: TGTGCCAGCAGCTTGGCGGGGCAAAGCGGCTATGGCTACACCTTC
CDR3: CASSLAGQSGYGYTF

J: TRBJ1-2
D: TRBD1
V: TRBV6-1
size: NA
DNA: TGTGCCACCCAGGGGACAGAATATGGCTACACCTTC
CDR3: CATQGTEYGYTF

J: TRBJ1-3
D: NA
V: TRBV7-9
size: few
DNA: TGTGCCAGCAGCTTGACACAGGGAAACACCATATATTTT
CDR3: CASSLTQGNTIYF

J: TRBJ1-2
D: NA
V: TRBV28
size: NA
DNA: TGTGCCAGCAGTTCAGGGTTCCGCCGAAACTATGGCTACACCTTC
CDR3: CASSSGFRRNYGYTF

J: TRBJ1-1
D: NA
V: TRBV28
size: NA
DNA: TGTGCCAGCAGTTTAGGGGGGTACATGAACACTGAAGCTTTCTTT
CDR3: CASSLGGYMNTEAFF

J: TRBJ1-2
D: NA
V: TRBV2
size: few
DNA: TGTGCCAGCAGTGAAAGGGGCGGTAACTATGGCTACACCTTC
CDR3: CASSERGGNYGYTF

J: TRBJ2-1
D: TRBD2
V: TRBV29-1
size: NA
DNA: TGCAGCGTTGAATCTAGCGGGAGGGCCGGGAATGAGCAGTTCTTC
CDR3: CSVESSGRAGNEQFF

J: TRBJ1-1
D: TRBD1
V: TRBV19
size: many
DNA: TGTGCCAGTAGTTGGCAGGGGGCAGATACTGAAGCTTTCTTT
CDR3: CASSWQGADTEAFF

J: TRBJ2-4
D: TRBD1
V: TRBV5-1
size: NA
DNA: TGCGCCAGCAGCCCGCTGGACAGGGCGGGGTCGATAGCCAAAAACATTCAGTACTTC
CDR3: CASSPLDRAGSIAKNIQYF

J: TRBJ1-3
D: TRBD1
V: TRBV30
size: NA
DNA: TGTGCCTGGCGGACAGGGGGGCCCTATCTGTCTAACACCATATATTTT
CDR3: CAWRTGGPYLSNTIYF

J: TRBJ2-1
D: TRBD2
V: TRBV7-2
size: NA
DNA: TGTGCCAGCAGCTTGGGCAGCGGGAGGGTTAAGGAGCAGTTCTTC
CDR3: CASSLGSGRVKEQFF

J: TRBJ1-2
D: NA
V: TRBV7-9
size: few
DNA: TGTGCCAGCAGCCCCGGGGGGATGCTTGGTGGCTACACCTTC
CDR3: CASSPGGMLGGYTF

J: TRBJ2-2
D: TRBD1
V: TRBV5-1
size: few
DNA: TGCGCCAGCAGCCCTGGGGACAGGGACACCGGGGAGCTGTTTTTT
CDR3: CASSPGDRDTGELFF